A single TCR beta chain is shown here with its context. This clonotype was seen a few times. It lacks a known antigen. Qualities for individual bases were not recorded, and no much larger clone is one base off. Interpreted using the paper, the treatment or condition label stands for: roughly 10-day PBMC culture with coronavirus spike peptide pools or control peptides (ViraFEST assay). The ViraFEST assay was used in the study, in which antigen-specific T cells were expanded with peptide pools and expanded clonotypes were subsequently identified by TCR sequencing. Positive SARS-CoV-2 PCR tests in the convalescent patients dated from March to December 2020, before Alpha, Beta and Delta variants emerged in the United States. About 2 million PBMCs per well were cultured in IMDM with 5% human AB serum and 8.5 to 10 IU/ml IL-2, plus 10 ug/ml peptide pools. Half of the culture medium was replaced with fresh IL-2-containing medium on days 3 and 7. CD4+ T cells were isolated after roughly 9 days of culture through negative selection using the EasySep CD4+ T cell isolation kit. Ficoll-Paque Plus gradient centrifugation was used to isolate PBMCs from whole blood, and the isolated PBMCs were then either used fresh or cryopreserved at -140C. Each culture condition was generally run in triplicate wells.

The CDR3 runs 15 residues from the cysteine to the phenylalanine. Only CDR3 DNA is held: 45 bases, read in frame from base 1. Trimming costs V 5 bases and J 2 bases, and their ends lie 13 bases apart. Taken from the germline V gene (reference sequence), the CDR1 and CDR2 loops are LNHNV and YYDKDF. Libraries were constructed by PCR. DNA from cultured CD4+ T cells was subjected to TCR sequencing with the Oncomine TCR Beta short-read assay at the Johns Hopkins FTIC core. The QIAamp micro DNA kit was used to extract genomic DNA from the cultured CD4+ T cells. Oncomine TCR Beta libraries made from cultured CD4+ T cells were pooled using unique dual indexes and sequenced on an Illumina iSeq 100. On the study's bioinformatics: Non-productive sequences were removed, and CDR3s not starting with C, not ending with F or W, or shorter than 7 amino acids were discarded. Antigen-specific clonotypes were identified with the MANAFEST web application by comparing peptide-stimulated wells with reference and other culture wells. An FDR below 0.05, an odds ratio above 5, and a productive frequency above 0.1% in at least two of three replicate wells were required for clones to be considered positive. Cross-reactive clonotypes were defined as significantly expanded in both SARS-CoV-2 spike wells and at least one common cold coronavirus spike condition. Using R version 3.6.1, CDR3 homology was evaluated through Levenshtein distances (stringdist) along with unrooted phylogenetic trees (ape). TCRdb handled the public reads itself, with Q25 trimming in fastp and clone calling in MiXCR, and kept productive beta chains. Rows are unified per CDR3 protein, each entry keeping the most common DNA and genes. The V and J calls shown here were made by TCRdb, not taken from the authors' results. In this sample the table shows more than 12,000 distinct CDR3 sequences, less than 70% of which occur a single time. Of the sample, 10% is held by the ten largest clones.

This entry is derived from a study of vaccination and CD4 T cells after COVID-19 (dated by TCRdb to between 2021 and 2024). Notes on the research overall: SARS-CoV-2 positivity had been established in the convalescent patients by nasal swab PCR, and mild disease was recorded in several of these patients and severe disease in one. In the convalescent cohort there were six males and four females, among whom were two Hispanic individuals, seven Caucasians, two Asians and one multiracial person. In control cultures, a CEFX viral epitope pool was used as positive control, an HIV-1 Nef peptide pool was used as negative control, or no peptide was added. The spike-specific CD4+ TCR repertoire was compared before and after mRNA vaccination in over nine COVID-19 convalescent patients and 4 infection-naive healthy vaccine recipients. Post-COVID blood samples were collected from convalescent patients a median of approximately 100 days after diagnosis, with a range of roughly 35 to 170 days. Participants received two doses of either the Pfizer-BioNTech BNT162b2 vaccine (n=8) or the Moderna mRNA-1273 vaccine (n=2). Overlapping spike peptide pools from SARS-CoV-2 and from the common cold coronaviruses HCoV-NL63, HCoV-OC43 and HCoV-229E were used as culture stimuli. Post-vaccine blood samples were obtained a median of about 70 days after the second vaccine dose, with a range of about 12 to 241 days. Summary of the overall study and its limitations: The median count of SARS-CoV-2-reactive clonotypes went up from some 23 after infection to around 38 after vaccination, although the change was not significant. The number of convalescent patients in the study was relatively small, and the study did not examine early timepoints following natural infection. In convalescent patients, a median approximately 86% of post-vaccine SARS-CoV-2-reactive clones were detected only after vaccination, and vaccine-specific priming was suggested by this finding. Of the vaccine-specific clones in convalescent patients, 304 of 307, or nearly all, reacted only to SARS-CoV-2 spike and did not cross-react with common cold coronaviruses.

The sample was CD4+ T cells from blood, cultured in vitro, taken before SARS-CoV-2 vaccination. Recombination linked TRBV15 to TRBJ1-5; the D gene identity is not certain. This TCR came from a human donor who had recovered from COVID-19. The DNA sequence is given as TGTGCCACCAGCGAGATCCGGGGTGGCAATCAGCCCCAGCATTTT. Translated, it gives CATSEIRGGNQPQHF.